This passage covers 12 T cell receptor beta chains from one sample sequenced in a study of identical twins. TCRdb reanalysed the 5' RACE reads using MiXCR and keeps one entry per CDR3 protein. The profile shows some 600,000 distinct CDR3 sequences, around 7.5% of them singletons. These data also formed part of another study, on yellow fever vaccine responses in identical twins.

Material for sequencing was PBMCs. The source of these receptors is a woman aged 18-29 years in good health.

This clonotype was detected a few times. The chain combines TRBV5-5 with TRBJ2-2; 10 nucleotides match TRBD2. V trimming: 3 bases; J trimming: 7 bases; junction bases outside the gene matches: 12. The CDR3 loop spans 17 amino acids. The germline CDR1 and CDR2 sequences are SGHKS and YYEKEE (reference sequence). The CDR3 loop reads CASSYHLWGTSDGELFF. CDR3 nucleotides: TGTGCCAGCAGCTACCACCTGTGGGGGACTAGCGACGGGGAGCTGTTTTTT.

The sample holds a few counts of this clonotype. This sequence joins TRBV7-3 and TRBJ2-2, with 10 bases aligning to TRBD2. CDR1 is SGHTA, CDR2 FQGTGA, per germline. V dropped 0 bases and J dropped 0; count of bases not matched to a gene: 1. The CDR3 is 17 residues long. CDR3 amino acids: CASSLTGTSANTGELFF. The DNA of the CDR3 is TGTGCCAGCAGCTTAACTGGGACTAGCGCGAACACCGGGGAGCTGTTTTTT.

This clonotype was recorded many times. V and J are TRBV10-3 and TRBJ1-3, with 12 bases fitting TRBD1. The CDR3 has 19 amino acids. J was trimmed by 0 bases and V by 5 bases; bases with no gene match: 11. Germline V lookup: CDR1 ENHRY, CDR2 SYGVKD. The CDR3 spells CAISTTGQGAHNSGNTIYF. The CDR3 nucleotides read TGTGCCATCAGTACAACGGGACAGGGGGCGCACAACTCTGGAAACACCATATATTTT.

This clonotype came up a few times. The chain couples TRBV2 to TRBJ2-7, with 7 bases matching TRBD1. Germline V gene sequence: CDR1 SNHLY, CDR2 FYNNEI. The junction had 7 bases not matched to a gene; V was cut back by 4 bases and J by 1 base. The CDR3 extends over 15 amino acids. CDR3 in DNA: TGTGCCAGCAGTGGAGACAGGGCCCCATCCTACGAGCAGTACGTC. Protein product: CASSGDRAPSYEQYV.

The rearrangement uses TRBV6-2 or TRBV6-3 and TRBJ2-2; D call uncertain. The length of the CDR3 is 14 residues. Germline-derived CDR1 and CDR2 are MNHEY and SVGEGT. The V end was cut by 0 bases, the J end by 4 bases, with 6 bases between. The CDR3 DNA follows: TGTGCCAGCAGTTACTCCGGAAGCACCGGGGAGCTGTTTTTT. It codes for CASSYSGSTGELFF.

With regard to this clonotype: The junction departs from the called germline gene at one end, perhaps through a read error. The CDR3, as DNA: TGCAGTACTCATAGCGGGACCTCCCACAATGAGCAGTTCTTC. Residues: CSTHSGTSHNEQFF. This chain joins TRBV20-1 and TRBJ2-1; 8 bases agree with TRBD2. Germline assignment: CDR1 DFQATT and CDR2 SNEGSKA (reference sequence). The length of the CDR3 is 14 residues.

V is TRBV24-1 and J is TRBJ2-1; D may be TRBD2 (6 bases). This CDR3 has 16 residues. The germline CDR1 and CDR2 sequences are KGHDR and SFDVKD. V shed 2 bases and J shed 8 bases, with 18 bases lying between them. The CDR3 loop reads CATSDCETGGCDEQFF. The CDR3 DNA sequence: TGTGCCACCAGTGATTGCGAAACCGGGGGTTGCGATGAGCAGTTCTTC.

The chain carries TRBV29-1 and TRBJ2-7; D gene uncertain. The CDR3 covers 14 residues. V lost 4 bases and J 2 bases, leaving 15 bases between the germline ends. The germline V gene encodes CDR1 SQVTM and CDR2 ANQGSEA. The CDR3 nucleotides read TGCAGCGTTGGGCCCGATCTGTCTACCTACGAGCAGTACTTC. Translated, it gives CSVGPDLSTYEQYF.

The sample holds a few counts of this clonotype. The DNA of the CDR3 is TGTGCCAGCAGCCCCGGGACAGGGTCGACTGGGGCCAACGTCCTGACTTTC. Translating it yields CASSPGTGSTGANVLTF. This chain connects TRBV28 to TRBJ2-6, with TRBD1 matching 9 bases. Germline trimming cut 6 bases from V and 2 bases from J; bases unmatched to any gene: 8. Germline lookup yields CDR1 MDHEN and CDR2 SYDVKM. The CDR3 is 17 residues long.

Comments on this clonotype: Mismatch with germline at one junction end may stem from a read error. This chain links TRBV4-1 with TRBJ2-1; TRBD2 matches at 11 bases. CDR3 length: 19 amino acids. The germline V gene encodes CDR1 MGHRA and CDR2 YSYEKL. The CDR3 DNA sequence: TGCTCCAGCAGCCATAAATATCTGACTAGCGGGACCTCCTACAATGAGCAGTTCTTC. Translating gives CSSSHKYLTSGTSYNEQFF.

There are a few counts of this clonotype. This chain uses TRBV20-1 with TRBJ2-1, with TRBD2 identical over 9 bases. V shed 1 base, J shed 4 bases, and the junction held 2 bases outside the gene matches. CDR1 and CDR2 from the germline V gene are DFQATT and SNEGSKA (reference sequence). CDR3 length: 14 residues. CDR3 nucleotide sequence: TGCAGTGCTAGAGTGGCGGGAGGGTACAATGAGCAGTTCTTC. This encodes CSARVAGGYNEQFF.

This clonotype was seen many times. This sequence joins TRBV20-1 and TRBJ2-5; 7 nucleotides line up with TRBD1. J lost 5 bases, V lost 7 bases, and 13 bases had no gene match. Looked up from germline, CDR1 is DFQATT and CDR2 is SNEGSKA (reference sequence). The CDR3 length is 14 residues. The CDR3 DNA follows: TGCAGTGGAGGGGGCGACTACGGTTGGGAGACCCAGTACTTC. Its translation: CSGGGDYGWETQYF.